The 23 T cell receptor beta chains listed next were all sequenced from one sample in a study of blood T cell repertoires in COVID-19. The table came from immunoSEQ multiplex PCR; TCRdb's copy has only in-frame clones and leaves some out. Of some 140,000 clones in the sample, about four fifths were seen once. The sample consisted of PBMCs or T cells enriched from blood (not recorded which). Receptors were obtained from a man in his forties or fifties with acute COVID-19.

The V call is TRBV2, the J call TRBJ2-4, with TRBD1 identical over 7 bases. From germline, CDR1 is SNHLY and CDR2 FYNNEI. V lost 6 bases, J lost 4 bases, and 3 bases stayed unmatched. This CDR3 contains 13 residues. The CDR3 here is CASRTGLKNIQYF. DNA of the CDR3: TGTGCCAGCAGGACAGGGTTGAAAAACATTCAGTACTTC.

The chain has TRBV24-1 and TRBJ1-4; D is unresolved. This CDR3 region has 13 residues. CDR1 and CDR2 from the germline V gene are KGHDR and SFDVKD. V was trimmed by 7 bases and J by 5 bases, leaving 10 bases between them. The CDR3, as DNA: TGTGCCACCAGCCGGGGTCGGAATGAAAAACTGTTTTTT. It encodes CATSRGRNEKLFF.

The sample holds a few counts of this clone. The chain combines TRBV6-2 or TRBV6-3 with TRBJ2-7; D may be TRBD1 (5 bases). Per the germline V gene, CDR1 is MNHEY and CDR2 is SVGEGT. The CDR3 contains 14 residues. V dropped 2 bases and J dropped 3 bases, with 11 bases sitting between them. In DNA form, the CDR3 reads TGTGCCAGCAGTTACGTCGGACAAAACTACGAGCAGTACTTC. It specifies CASSYVGQNYEQYF.

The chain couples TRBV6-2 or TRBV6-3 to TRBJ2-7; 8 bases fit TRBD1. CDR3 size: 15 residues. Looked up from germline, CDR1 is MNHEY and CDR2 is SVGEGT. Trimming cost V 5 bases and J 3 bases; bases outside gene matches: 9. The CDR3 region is CASSPLGTGVYEQYF. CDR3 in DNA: TGTGCCAGCAGTCCCTTAGGGACAGGAGTCTACGAGCAGTACTTC.

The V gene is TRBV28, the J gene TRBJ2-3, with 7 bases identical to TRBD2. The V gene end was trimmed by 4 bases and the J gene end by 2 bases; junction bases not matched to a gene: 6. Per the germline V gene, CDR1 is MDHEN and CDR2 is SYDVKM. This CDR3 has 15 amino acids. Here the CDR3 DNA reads TGTGCCAGCAGTTCCACGGCGGGAGCCACAGATACGCAGTATTTT. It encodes CASSSTAGATDTQYF.

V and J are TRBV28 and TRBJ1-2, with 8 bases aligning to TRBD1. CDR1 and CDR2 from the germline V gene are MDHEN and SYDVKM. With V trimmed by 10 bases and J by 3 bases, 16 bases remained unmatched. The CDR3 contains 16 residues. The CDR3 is CATTVYTTGEDYGYTF. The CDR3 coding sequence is TGTGCCACCACAGTTTATACGACAGGGGAAGACTATGGCTACACCTTC.

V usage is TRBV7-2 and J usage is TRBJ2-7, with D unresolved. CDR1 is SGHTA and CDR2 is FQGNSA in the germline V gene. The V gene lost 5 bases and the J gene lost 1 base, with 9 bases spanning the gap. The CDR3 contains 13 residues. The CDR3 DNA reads TGTGCCAGCAGCCTCGGAGCTTCCTACGAGCAGTACTTC. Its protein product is CASSLGASYEQYF.

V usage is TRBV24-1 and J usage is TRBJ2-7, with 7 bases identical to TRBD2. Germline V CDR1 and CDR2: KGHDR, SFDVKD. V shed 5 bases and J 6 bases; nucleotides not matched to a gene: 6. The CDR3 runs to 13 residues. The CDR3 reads CATSAVSGAEQYF. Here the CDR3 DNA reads TGTGCCACCAGTGCAGTAAGCGGGGCCGAGCAGTACTTC.

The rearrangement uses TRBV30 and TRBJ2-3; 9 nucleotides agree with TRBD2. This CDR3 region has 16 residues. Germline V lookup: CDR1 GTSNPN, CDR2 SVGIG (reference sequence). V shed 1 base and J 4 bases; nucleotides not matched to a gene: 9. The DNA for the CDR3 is TGTGCCTGGAGTGATAGCGGGAGTTTTGTTCCAGATACGCAGTATTTT. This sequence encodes CAWSDSGSFVPDTQYF. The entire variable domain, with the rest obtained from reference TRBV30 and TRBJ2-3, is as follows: SQTIHQWPATLVQPVGSPLSLECTVEGTSNPNLYWYRQAAGRGLQLLFYSVGIGQISSEVPQNLSASRPQDRQFILSSKKLLLSDSGFYLCAWSDSGSFVPDTQYFGPGTRLTVL.

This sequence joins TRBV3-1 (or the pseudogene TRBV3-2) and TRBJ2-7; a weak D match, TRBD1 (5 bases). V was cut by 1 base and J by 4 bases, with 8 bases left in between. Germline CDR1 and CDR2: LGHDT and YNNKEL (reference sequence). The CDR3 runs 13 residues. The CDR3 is CASSQGQQYEQYF. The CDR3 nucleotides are TGTGCCAGCAGCCAAGGACAGCAGTACGAGCAGTACTTC.

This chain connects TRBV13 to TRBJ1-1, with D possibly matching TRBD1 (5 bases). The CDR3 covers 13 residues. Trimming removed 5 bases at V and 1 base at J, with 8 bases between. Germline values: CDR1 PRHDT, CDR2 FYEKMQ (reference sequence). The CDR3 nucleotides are TGTGCCAGCAGCGTGGACAAGAACACTGAAGCTTTCTTT. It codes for CASSVDKNTEAFF.

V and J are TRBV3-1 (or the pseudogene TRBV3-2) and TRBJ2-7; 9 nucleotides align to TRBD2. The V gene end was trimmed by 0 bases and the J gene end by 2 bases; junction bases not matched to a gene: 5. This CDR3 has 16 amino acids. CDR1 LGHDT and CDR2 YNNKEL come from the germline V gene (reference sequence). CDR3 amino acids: CASSQEGRGGPYEQYF. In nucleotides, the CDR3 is TGTGCCAGCAGCCAAGAGGGGCGGGGGGGCCCCTACGAGCAGTACTTC.

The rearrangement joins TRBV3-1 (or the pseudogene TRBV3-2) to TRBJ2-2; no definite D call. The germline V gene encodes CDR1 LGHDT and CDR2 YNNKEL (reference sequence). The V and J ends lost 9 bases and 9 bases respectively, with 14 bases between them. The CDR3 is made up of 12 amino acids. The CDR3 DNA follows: TGTGCCAGTACGGCCAGAGGTCGGGAGCTGTTTTTT. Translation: CASTARGRELFF.

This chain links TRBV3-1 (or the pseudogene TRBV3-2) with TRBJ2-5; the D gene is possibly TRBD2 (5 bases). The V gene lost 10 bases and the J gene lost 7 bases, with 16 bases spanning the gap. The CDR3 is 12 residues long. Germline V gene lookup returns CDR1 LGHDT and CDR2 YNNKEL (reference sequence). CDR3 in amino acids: CATGGSKGTQYF. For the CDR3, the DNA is TGTGCCACCGGAGGCTCCAAGGGGACCCAGTACTTC.

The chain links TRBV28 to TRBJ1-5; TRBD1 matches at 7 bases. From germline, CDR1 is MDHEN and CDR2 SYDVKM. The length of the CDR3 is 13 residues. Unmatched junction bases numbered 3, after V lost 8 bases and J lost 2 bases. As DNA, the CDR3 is TGTGCCAGCGTAGGGGGCGGCAATCAGCCCCAGCATTTT. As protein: CASVGGGNQPQHF. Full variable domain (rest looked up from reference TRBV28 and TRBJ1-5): DVKVTQSSRYLVKRTGEKVFLECVQDMDHENMFWYRQDPGLGLRLIYFSYDVKMKEKGDIPEGYSVSREKKERFSLILESASTNQTSMYLCASVGGGNQPQHFGDGTRLSIL.

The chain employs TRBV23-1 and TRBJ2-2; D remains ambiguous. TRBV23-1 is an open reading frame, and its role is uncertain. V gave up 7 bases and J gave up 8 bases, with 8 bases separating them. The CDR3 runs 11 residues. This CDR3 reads CASTRGGELFF. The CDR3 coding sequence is TGCGCCAGCACCAGAGGAGGGGAGCTGTTTTTT.

The CDR3 region has the DNA TGTGCCAGTAGTATATGGGTGGGCGCCTACGAGCAGTACTTC. Translation: CASSIWVGAYEQYF. The chain combines TRBV19 with TRBJ2-7; D is unresolved. Germline lookup yields CDR1 LNHDA and CDR2 SQIVND (reference sequence). CDR3 length: 14 residues. V lost 2 bases and J lost 2, with 10 bases in between.

The CDR3 is CASTPATGTDEQFF. CDR3 nucleotide sequence: TGCGCCAGCACCCCCGCGACAGGGACCGATGAGCAGTTCTTC. V usage is TRBV5-1 and J usage is TRBJ2-1; 7 nucleotides line up with TRBD1. V lost 6 bases to trimming and J lost 8 bases; unmatched junction nucleotides: 11. The CDR3 covers 14 residues. Germline-derived CDR1 and CDR2 are SGHRS and YFSETQ. The full variable domain, rest sourced from reference TRBV5-1 and TRBJ2-1, is KAGVTQTPRYLIKTRGQQVTLSCSPISGHRSVSWYQQTPGQGLQFLFEYFSETQRNKGNFPGRFSGRQFSNSRSEMNVSTLELGDSALYLCASTPATGTDEQFFGPGTRLTVL.

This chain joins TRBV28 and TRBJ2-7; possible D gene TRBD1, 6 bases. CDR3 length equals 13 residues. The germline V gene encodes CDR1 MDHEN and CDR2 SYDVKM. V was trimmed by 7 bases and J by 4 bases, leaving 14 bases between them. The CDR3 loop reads CASTAGTQYEQYF. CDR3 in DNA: TGTGCCAGCACCGCCGGGACACAATACGAGCAGTACTTC.

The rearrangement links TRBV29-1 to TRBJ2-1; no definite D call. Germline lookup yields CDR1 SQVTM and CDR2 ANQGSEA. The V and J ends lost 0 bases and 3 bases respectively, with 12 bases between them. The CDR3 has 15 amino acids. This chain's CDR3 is CSVEEVTFLYNEQFF. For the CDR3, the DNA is TGCAGCGTTGAAGAGGTGACATTCCTCTACAATGAGCAGTTCTTC.

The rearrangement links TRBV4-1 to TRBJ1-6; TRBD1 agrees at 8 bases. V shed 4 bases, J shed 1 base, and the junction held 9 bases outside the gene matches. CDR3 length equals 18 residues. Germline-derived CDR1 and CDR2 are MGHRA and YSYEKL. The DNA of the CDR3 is TGCGCCAGCAGCCCACTTGGACAGGGTAAATCCTATAATTCACCCCTCCACTTT. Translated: CASSPLGQGKSYNSPLHF.

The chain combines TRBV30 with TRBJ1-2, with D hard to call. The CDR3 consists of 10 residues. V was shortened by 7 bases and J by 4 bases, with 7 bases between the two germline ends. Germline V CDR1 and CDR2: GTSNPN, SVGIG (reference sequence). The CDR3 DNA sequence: TGTGCCTCCACGGGCTATGGCTACACCTTC. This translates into CASTGYGYTF.

Written as DNA, the CDR3 is TGTGCCAGCAGCTTAACCGGGACAGGGGAAGGTGGCTACACCTTC. Its translation is CASSLTGTGEGGYTF. The rearrangement links TRBV7-8 to TRBJ1-2, with 10 bases matching TRBD1. The V gene's germline CDR1 is SGHVS and CDR2 FQNEAQ. The CDR3 extends over 15 amino acids. After removal of 2 bases from V and 7 bases from J, the junction contained 7 bases not matched to a gene.